This passage covers 22 T cell receptor beta chains from one sample sequenced in a study of blood T cell repertoires in COVID-19. Measured with immunoSEQ multiplex PCR; TCRdb has only the in-frame clones, and not every one. The sample lists 90,000 to 150,000 clones, around 86% occurring once. Sequencing input: peripheral blood. The origin of the receptors is an elderly man with acute or convalescent COVID-19.

The chain uses TRBV5-1 and TRBJ2-1; TRBD2 matches at 12 bases. CDR1 is SGHRS and CDR2 is YFSETQ in the germline V gene. The CDR3 spans 15 residues. Trimming took 4 bases from V and 8 from J; bases not matched to a gene: 7. CDR3 in amino acids: CASSPTSGSSHEQFF. Here the CDR3 DNA reads TGCGCCAGCAGCCCGACTAGCGGGAGTTCTCATGAGCAGTTCTTC.

This clone has just one count. The genes are TRBV5-4 and TRBJ1-4, with 7 positions matching TRBD1. CDR1 and CDR2 from the germline V gene are SGHNT and YYREEE (reference sequence). Trimming at V came to 4 bases and at J to 7 bases, leaving 7 bases not matched to a gene. The length of the CDR3 is 14 residues. In DNA form, the CDR3 reads TGTGCCAGCAGCGCGGGACAGAGGAGTGAAAAACTGTTTTTT. Its protein is CASSAGQRSEKLFF.

This clone was detected only once. The chain recombines TRBV10-3 with TRBJ1-2; D is undetermined. The CDR3 spans 13 residues. Germline V gene lookup returns CDR1 ENHRY and CDR2 SYGVKD. V was trimmed by 2 bases and J by 4 bases, leaving 8 bases between them. The CDR3 sequence: CAISENDSYGYTF. The CDR3 coding sequence is TGTGCCATCAGTGAGAATGATAGCTATGGCTACACCTTC.

This clone was seen only a few times. The gene calls are TRBV4-1 and TRBJ1-5; 8 nucleotides agree with TRBD1. This CDR3 region has 18 residues. After removal of 1 base from V and 6 bases from J, the junction contained 14 bases not matched to a gene. Germline-derived CDR1 and CDR2 are MGHRA and YSYEKL. CDR3 in amino acids: CASSQGPGGISSGQPQHF. For the CDR3, the DNA is TGCGCCAGCAGCCAAGGTCCAGGGGGCATTTCTAGCGGTCAGCCCCAGCATTTT.

This clone showed up just a few times. This chain connects TRBV19 to TRBJ2-2, with D possibly TRBD2 on 6 matching bases. V was shortened by 4 bases and J by 0 bases, with 9 bases between the two germline ends. Germline CDR1 and CDR2: LNHDA and SQIVND (reference sequence). The CDR3 has 15 amino acids. The CDR3: CASSSGISNTGELFF. CDR3 bases: TGTGCCAGTAGTAGCGGGATTTCGAACACCGGGGAGCTGTTTTTT.

The V call is TRBV19, the J call TRBJ1-2; D unclear. The germline CDR1 and CDR2 sequences are LNHDA and SQIVND (reference sequence). V lost 3 bases, J lost 8 bases, and 16 bases lay in between. This CDR3 is 14 amino acids long. CDR3: CASSIFSPSDGYTF. Here the CDR3 DNA reads TGTGCCAGTAGTATTTTTAGCCCCTCCGACGGCTACACCTTC.

The CDR3 here is CASTPGTTTGELFF. CDR3 coding DNA: TGTGCCAGCACCCCCGGGACTACAACCGGGGAGCTGTTTTTT. The chain links TRBV11-2 to TRBJ2-2; 7 bases fit TRBD2. CDR1 SGHAT and CDR2 FQNNGV come from the germline V gene. CDR3 length: 14 amino acids. Losses at the gene ends were 7 bases for V and 5 bases for J; bases not matched to a gene: 7.

The chain uses TRBV24-1 and TRBJ1-3; D gene uncertain. Germline CDR1 and CDR2: KGHDR and SFDVKD. V was trimmed by 4 bases and J by 16 bases, leaving 16 bases between them. The CDR3 sequence is 12 residues long. The chain's CDR3 is CATSDSLQQIYF. The CDR3 DNA is TGTGCCACCAGTGACAGCCTACAGCAGATTTATTTT.

This clone was found a few times. CDR3 in DNA: TGTGCCAGCAGCTTAGGACAGGGGTTTTACTATGGCTACACCTTC. This gives the protein CASSLGQGFYYGYTF. The chain couples TRBV11-2 to TRBJ1-2, with TRBD1 matching over 8 bases. The germline V gene has CDR1 SGHAT and CDR2 FQNNGV. CDR3 length: 15 residues. Trimming took 1 base from V and 3 from J; bases not matched to a gene: 4.

The V call is TRBV29-1, the J call TRBJ1-2; 7 bases line up with TRBD1. J was trimmed by 3 bases and V by 4 bases; bases with no gene match: 2. Germline-derived CDR1 and CDR2 are SQVTM and ANQGSEA. The CDR3 extends over 12 amino acids. The CDR3 bases are TGCAGCGTTGCCACAGGGGACTATGGCTACACCTTC. Translation gives CSVATGDYGYTF.

The chain recombines TRBV27 with TRBJ2-3, with a possible D match to TRBD2 (5 bases). Per the germline V gene, CDR1 is MNHEY and CDR2 is SMNVEV (reference sequence). This CDR3 is 14 amino acids long. V was pared by 3 bases and J by 2 bases, with 9 bases between. The CDR3 region is CASSLWGDTDTQYF. The CDR3 bases are TGTGCCAGCAGTTTGTGGGGAGACACAGATACGCAGTATTTT.

The V and J genes are TRBV7-3 and TRBJ2-2; possibly TRBD2 for D (6 bases). CDR3 length: 15 residues. The germline CDR1 and CDR2 sequences are SGHTA and FQGTGA. V gave up 2 bases and J gave up 4 bases, with 11 bases separating them. CDR3 in amino acids: CASSLWGERTGELFF. In nucleotides, the CDR3 is TGTGCCAGCAGCTTATGGGGGGAGCGCACCGGGGAGCTGTTTTTT.

The chain employs TRBV30 and TRBJ2-1; 7 bases are shared with TRBD2. CDR3 length: 13 amino acids. Trimming took 1 base from V and 4 from J; bases not matched to a gene: 1. CDR1 and CDR2 from the germline V gene are GTSNPN and SVGIG (reference sequence). The CDR3 spells CAWSDGRYNEQFF. The CDR3 region has the DNA TGTGCCTGGAGTGACGGGAGGTACAATGAGCAGTTCTTC.

V usage is TRBV7-9 and J usage is TRBJ1-2; perhaps TRBD1 as D (5 bases). The CDR3 is made up of 14 amino acids. Germline values: CDR1 SEHNR, CDR2 FQNEAQ (reference sequence). V lost 5 bases to trimming and J lost 4 bases, with 14 bases between them. In DNA, the CDR3 is TGTGCCAGCAGCCCCGACAGTACCGGCTATGGCTACACCTTC. Its protein product is CASSPDSTGYGYTF.

V is TRBV15 and J is TRBJ1-1; 7 bases align to TRBD1. The germline CDR1 and CDR2 sequences are LNHNV and YYDKDF (reference sequence). CDR3 length equals 18 residues. Trimming at V came to 1 base and at J to 1 base, leaving 12 bases not matched to a gene. The DNA for the CDR3 is TGTGCCACCAGCAGAGGGGGGGCCGGGGGACAGCAGAACACTGAAGCTTTCTTT. It encodes CATSRGGAGGQQNTEAFF. Full variable domain (rest looked up from reference TRBV15 and TRBJ1-1): DAMVIQNPRYQVTQFGKPVTLSCSQTLNHNVMYWYQQKSSQAPKLLFHYYDKDFNNEADTPDNFQSRRPNTSFCFLDIRSPGLGDTAMYLCATSRGGAGGQQNTEAFFGQGTRLTVV.

The chain uses TRBV24-1 and TRBJ2-7, with D unclear. The V end was cut by 3 bases, the J end by 0 bases, with 5 bases between. The germline V gene has CDR1 KGHDR and CDR2 SFDVKD. This CDR3 has 13 amino acids. DNA of the CDR3: TGTGCCACCAGTGATCCGGGCTCCTACGAGCAGTACTTC. Translating gives CATSDPGSYEQYF.

The chain combines TRBV5-8 with TRBJ2-3; D remains unclear. CDR1 and CDR2 (germline): SGHTS, YDEGEE. The CDR3 length is 12 residues. The germline V and J ends were trimmed by 0 bases and 8 bases, with 7 bases remaining between them. The CDR3 spells CASSLVRSTQYF. CDR3 sequence (DNA): TGTGCCAGCAGCTTGGTCCGGAGTACGCAGTATTTT.

The rearrangement joins TRBV5-1 to TRBJ1-5; 8 nucleotides line up with TRBD1. CDR3 length: 14 residues. Germline CDR1 reads SGHRS; CDR2 reads YFSETQ. The ends lost 3 bases at V and 4 bases at J; junction bases unmatched: 3. The CDR3 sequence: CASSSGGANQPQHF. Written as DNA, the CDR3 is TGCGCCAGCAGCTCAGGGGGCGCAAATCAGCCCCAGCATTTT.

The chain links TRBV5-1 to TRBJ2-3; the match to TRBD2 covers 15 bases. CDR3 size: 18 residues. Germline CDR1 is SGHRS and CDR2 is YFSETQ. V trimming: 0 bases; J trimming: 3 bases; junction bases outside the gene matches: 5. Here the CDR3 DNA reads TGCGCCAGCAGCTTGGTCCCGGGACTAGCGGGGGGAACAGATACGCAGTATTTT. Protein sequence: CASSLVPGLAGGTDTQYF.

The chain is built from TRBV18 and TRBJ2-1, with TRBD1 as a possible D gene (5 bases). The CDR3 is made up of 13 amino acids. V was cut by 5 bases and J by 4 bases, with 9 bases left in between. Germline V gene lookup returns CDR1 KGHSH and CDR2 LQKENI. The CDR3 loop is CASSERQYNEQFF. The CDR3 nucleotides are TGTGCCAGCTCAGAGAGACAGTACAATGAGCAGTTCTTC.

The gene calls are TRBV7-9 and TRBJ1-5; 10 bases line up with TRBD1. The germline V gene encodes CDR1 SEHNR and CDR2 FQNEAQ (reference sequence). V trimming: 6 bases; J trimming: 5 bases; junction bases outside the gene matches: 4. The CDR3 is made up of 14 amino acids. The CDR3 DNA reads TGTGCCAGCAGTACCGGGACAGGGGATCAGCCCCAGCATTTT. This codes for CASSTGTGDQPQHF.

The chain combines TRBV11-2 with TRBJ2-7; TRBD1 matches 7 bases. CDR1 SGHAT and CDR2 FQNNGV come from the germline V gene. V trimming: 4 bases; J trimming: 7 bases; junction bases outside the gene matches: 10. This CDR3 has 14 amino acids. The CDR3 sequence is CASSSQQGIGEQYF. As DNA, the CDR3 is TGTGCCAGCAGCTCCCAACAGGGGATCGGGGAGCAGTACTTC.